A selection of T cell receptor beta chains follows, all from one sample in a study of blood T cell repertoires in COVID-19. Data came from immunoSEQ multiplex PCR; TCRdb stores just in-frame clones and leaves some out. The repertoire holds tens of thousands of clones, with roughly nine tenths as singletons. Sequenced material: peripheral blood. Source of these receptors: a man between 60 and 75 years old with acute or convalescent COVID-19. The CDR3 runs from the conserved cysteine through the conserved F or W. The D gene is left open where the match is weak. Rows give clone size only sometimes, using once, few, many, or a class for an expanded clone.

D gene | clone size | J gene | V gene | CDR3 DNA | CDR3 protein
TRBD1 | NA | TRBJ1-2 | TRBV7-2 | TGTGCCAGCAGCTTGTCAGGGGGAGCCAGTTTGGGGAACTATGGCTACACCTTC | CASSLSGGASLGNYGYTF
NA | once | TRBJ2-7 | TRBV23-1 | TGCGCCAGCAGTCCACCGGGACACTCCTACGAGCAGTACTTC | CASSPPGHSYEQYF
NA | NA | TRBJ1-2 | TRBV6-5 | TGTGCCAGCAGTCCAGACCAGGACTATGGCTACACCTTC | CASSPDQDYGYTF
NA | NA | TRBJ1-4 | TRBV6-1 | TGTGCCAGCAGTGAATTGGCGGCTAATGAAAAACTGTTTTTT | CASSELAANEKLFF
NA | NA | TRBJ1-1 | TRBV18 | TGTGCCAGCTCACCCAGGACTATGAACACTGAAGCTTTCTTT | CASSPRTMNTEAFF
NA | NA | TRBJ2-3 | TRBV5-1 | TGCGCCAGCAGCCCGTCGCAGGATACGCAGTATTTT | CASSPSQDTQYF
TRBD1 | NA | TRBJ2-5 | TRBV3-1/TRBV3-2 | TGTGCCAGCAGCCGTCGGACAGGGGTGGGATGGGAGACCCAGTACTTC | CASSRRTGVGWETQYF
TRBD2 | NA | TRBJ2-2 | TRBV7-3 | TGTGCCAGCAGCTTACTTCGGACTAGCGAATACACCGGGGAGCTGTTTTTT | CASSLLRTSEYTGELFF
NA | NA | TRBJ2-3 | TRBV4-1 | TGCGCCAGCAGCCAAGATACTGGCACAGATACGCAGTATTTT | CASSQDTGTDTQYF
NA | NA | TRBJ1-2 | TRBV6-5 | TGTGCCAGCAGTTATTTACAGGGAAGTGGCTACACCTTC | CASSYLQGSGYTF
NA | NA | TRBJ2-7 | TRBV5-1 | TGCGCCAGCAGCATCGCCGGGACATCGGTGCAGTACTTC | CASSIAGTSVQYF
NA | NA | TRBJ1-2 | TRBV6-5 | TGTGCCAGCAGCCGTGGAGACTATGGCTACACCTTC | CASSRGDYGYTF
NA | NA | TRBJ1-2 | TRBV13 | TGTGCCAGCAGCTTAGTGGGGGGCTATGGCTACACCTTC | CASSLVGGYGYTF
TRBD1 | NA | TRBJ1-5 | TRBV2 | TGTGCCAGCAGTATTTTTTCTCGACAGGGAAGGGAGGCCCAGCATTTT | CASSIFSRQGREAQHF
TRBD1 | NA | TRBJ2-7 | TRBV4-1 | TGCGCCAGCAGCCAGCCTCCGGGACAGGGGCCCTACGAGCAGTACTTC | CASSQPPGQGPYEQYF
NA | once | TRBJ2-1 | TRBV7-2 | TGTGCCAGCAGCATAGGCGGGGTGCGCTATGAGCAGTTCTTC | CASSIGGVRYEQFF
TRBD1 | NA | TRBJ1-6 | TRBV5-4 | TGTGCCAGCAGCCTCTCCGGGACAGGGAGTTCACCCCTCCACTTT | CASSLSGTGSSPLHF
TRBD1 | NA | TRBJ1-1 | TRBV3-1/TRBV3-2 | TGTGCCAGCAGCCAAGACCGGACAGGTCGGGCGAACACTGAAGCTTTCTTT | CASSQDRTGRANTEAFF
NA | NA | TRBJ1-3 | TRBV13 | TGTGCCAGCAGTTCCACCGAGGGGGGGAGAGGAAACACCATATATTTT | CASSSTEGGRGNTIYF
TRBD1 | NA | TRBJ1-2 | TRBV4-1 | TGCGCCAGCAGCACTACCGGGACAGGGATCTATGGCTACACCTTC | CASSTTGTGIYGYTF
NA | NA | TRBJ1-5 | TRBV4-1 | TGCGCCAGCAGCCAAGGTGGCAGGGGATCCGATCAGCCCCAGCATTTT | CASSQGGRGSDQPQHF
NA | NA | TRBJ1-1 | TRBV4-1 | TGCGCCAGCAGCCAAGAGGCAGCGGCGAACACTGAAGCTTTCTTT | CASSQEAAANTEAFF
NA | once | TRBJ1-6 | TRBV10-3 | TGTGCCATCAGTGACAGGGGTTCTTCACCCCTCCACTTT | CAISDRGSSPLHF
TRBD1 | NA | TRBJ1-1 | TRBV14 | TGTGCCAGCAGCCAAGTAACAGGGGGCACTGAAGCTTTCTTT | CASSQVTGGTEAFF
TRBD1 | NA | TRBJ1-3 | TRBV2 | TGTGCCAGCAGCTTAAGACAGGGGGCAAACACCATATATTTT | CASSLRQGANTIYF
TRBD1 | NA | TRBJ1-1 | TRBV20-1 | TGCAGTGCTAGTGATGACAGGGGATCGGACACTGAAGCTTTCTTT | CSASDDRGSDTEAFF
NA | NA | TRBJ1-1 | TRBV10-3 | TGTGCCATCAGTGAGACGGTAAACACTGAAGCTTTCTTT | CAISETVNTEAFF
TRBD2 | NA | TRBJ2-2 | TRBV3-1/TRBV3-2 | TGTGCCAGCAGCATCCTCTCGGGGGGAGGGGAGCTGTTTTTT | CASSILSGGGELFF
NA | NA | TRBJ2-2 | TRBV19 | TGTGCCACCACACCGTCGGGGTTGGACACCGGGGAGCTGTTTTTT | CATTPSGLDTGELFF
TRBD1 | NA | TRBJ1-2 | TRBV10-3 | TGTGCCATCAGTGCCACAGGGGGGAGCGGCTACACCTTC | CAISATGGSGYTF
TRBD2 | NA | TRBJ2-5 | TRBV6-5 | TGTGCCAGCAGGCGGACTAGTCAAGAGACCCAGTACTTC | CASRRTSQETQYF
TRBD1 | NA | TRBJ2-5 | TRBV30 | TGTGCCTGGACTCGACAGGGTCCAGAGACCCAGTACTTC | CAWTRQGPETQYF
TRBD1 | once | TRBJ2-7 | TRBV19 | TGTGCCAGTAGTAAGAACAGGGGTCCTACCTACGAGCAGTACTTC | CASSKNRGPTYEQYF
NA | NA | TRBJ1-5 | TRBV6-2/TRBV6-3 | TGTGCCAGCAGTTACTCGGGGCAGGGTGGCCGACCCCAGCATTTT | CASSYSGQGGRPQHF
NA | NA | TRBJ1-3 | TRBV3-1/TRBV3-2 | TGTGCCAGCAGGGCGGTGGGGACACATCCGCGCTCTGGAAACACCATATATTTT | CASRAVGTHPRSGNTIYF
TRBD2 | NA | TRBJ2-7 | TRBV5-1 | TGCGCCAGCAGCCGACTAGCGGGGGGGAACGAGCAGTACTTC | CASSRLAGGNEQYF
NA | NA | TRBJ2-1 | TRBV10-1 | TGCGCCAGCAGTGAGCAGGGTGAGCAGTTCTTC | CASSEQGEQFF
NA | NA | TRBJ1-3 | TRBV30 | TGTGCCTGGTCTTCCGACGCGGGTGGAAACACCATATATTTT | CAWSSDAGGNTIYF
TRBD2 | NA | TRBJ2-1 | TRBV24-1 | TGTGCCACCCGGGACGGGGGGGGGCCCTACAATGAGCAGTTCTTC | CATRDGGGPYNEQFF
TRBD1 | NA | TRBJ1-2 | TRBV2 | TGTGCCAGCAAGACCACAACAGGGGAGAGGGCCTTAAGCGGCTATGGCTACACCTTC | CASKTTTGERALSGYGYTF